Below, one T cell receptor beta chain is given with its context. The antigen is unknown. The CDR3 runs to 15 residues. Trimming stripped 1 base from V and 6 bases from J, with 12 bases between. The germline V gene encodes CDR1 MGHDK and CDR2 SYGVNS. These data come from a study of cytomegalovirus exposure and HLA in healthy donors. Overall study: An analysis done earlier identified around 100 million unique TCR beta sequences from approximately 180 million T cells. Notes on the study in general: The study flagged about 160 TCR beta chains as cytomegalovirus-associated. Most TCR sequences were uncommon, yet certain public TCRs appeared in many donors. Reports described diagnosis of cytomegalovirus status by the classifier as highly specific and sensitive.

The PCR contained 60 Vbeta and 13 Jbeta primers. Libraries were prepared by immunoSEQ multiplex PCR; TCRdb keeps only in-frame clonotypes and omits some of them. Counted here are roughly 120,000 clones, 78% occurring once; the ten biggest clones make up 3% to 4%. Source material: PBMCs. The rearrangement joins TRBV25-1 to TRBJ2-2; D may be TRBD2 (5 bases). The sequence was obtained from a woman aged 25 to 39 in good health and CMV-seropositive. CDR3 in amino acids: CASSESRGGPGELFF. CDR3 sequence (DNA): TGTGCCAGCAGTGAATCACGAGGAGGTCCCGGGGAGCTGTTTTTT.